These T cell receptor beta chains were read from a single sample in a study of early stage breast cancer tumors. This table comes from immunoSEQ multiplex PCR, and its TCRdb copy is limited to in-frame clones, with some not included. The data contain several thousand clones, roughly 65% of them singletons. Input material: breast tumor tissue. The receptors derive from a person aged 70 to 85 with breast cancer. The CDR3 runs from the conserved cysteine through the conserved F or W. Fields, in order: J gene, V gene, CDR3 protein.

J gene: TRBJ2-3; V gene: TRBV6-1; CDR3 protein: CASSENAGFRDTQYF
J gene: TRBJ2-3; V gene: TRBV7-3; CDR3 protein: CASSLGGPRISSTDTQYF
J gene: TRBJ2-7; V gene: TRBV7-2; CDR3 protein: CASSLTRLALSEQYF
J gene: TRBJ2-2; V gene: TRBV6-5; CDR3 protein: CASSRLVYAGELFF
J gene: TRBJ1-2; V gene: TRBV7-2; CDR3 protein: CASSFYRANYGYTF
J gene: TRBJ1-1; V gene: TRBV2; CDR3 protein: CASRSNPGGWNTEAFF
J gene: TRBJ2-7; V gene: TRBV27; CDR3 protein: CASSLGTGRHEQYF
J gene: TRBJ2-7; V gene: TRBV5-4; CDR3 protein: CASSLYGAYEQYF
J gene: TRBJ1-5; V gene: TRBV6-1; CDR3 protein: CASSGQGYSNQPQHF
J gene: TRBJ1-6; V gene: TRBV5-1; CDR3 protein: CASSIEHNSPLHF
J gene: TRBJ2-7; V gene: TRBV11-2; CDR3 protein: CASSFSGTGGVYEQYF
J gene: TRBJ2-1; V gene: TRBV5-1; CDR3 protein: CASSLAGLYEQFF
J gene: TRBJ1-5; V gene: TRBV6-6; CDR3 protein: CASSDTGNQPQHF
J gene: TRBJ2-1; V gene: TRBV18; CDR3 protein: CASSPMGQGAHEQFF
J gene: TRBJ2-3; V gene: TRBV9; CDR3 protein: CASSVAGPDTQYF
J gene: TRBJ2-7; V gene: TRBV4-1; CDR3 protein: CASSQTMTARYEQYF
J gene: TRBJ1-5; V gene: TRBV20-1; CDR3 protein: CSAGGGQPQHF
J gene: TRBJ1-1; V gene: TRBV2; CDR3 protein: CASSEQGARIRF
J gene: TRBJ1-1; V gene: TRBV6-5; CDR3 protein: CASSSRAGLSLTEAFF
J gene: TRBJ2-1; V gene: TRBV11-1; CDR3 protein: CASRSGTGGPVSYNEQFF
J gene: TRBJ2-7; V gene: TRBV5-4; CDR3 protein: CASSAPGDRVYEQYF
J gene: TRBJ1-4; V gene: TRBV27; CDR3 protein: CASSPFWGANEKLFF
J gene: TRBJ2-2; V gene: TRBV19; CDR3 protein: CASSIGTDTGELFF
J gene: TRBJ2-1; V gene: TRBV7-6; CDR3 protein: CASSFLTGDSYNEQFF
J gene: TRBJ2-7; V gene: TRBV19; CDR3 protein: CASSMGARHTRSYEQYF
J gene: TRBJ2-3; V gene: TRBV7-2; CDR3 protein: CASSFKSDTQYF
J gene: TRBJ1-6; V gene: TRBV4-1; CDR3 protein: CASSQSDRGLNNSPLHF
J gene: TRBJ1-5; V gene: TRBV7-2; CDR3 protein: CASSLTGDSNQPQHF
J gene: TRBJ2-3; V gene: TRBV6-6; CDR3 protein: CASRSGGSTDTQYF
J gene: TRBJ2-3; V gene: TRBV10-3; CDR3 protein: CAIEQGGVDTQYF
J gene: TRBJ1-2; V gene: TRBV19; CDR3 protein: CASTTANYGYTF
J gene: TRBJ1-2; V gene: TRBV10-3; CDR3 protein: CAMGDRERTF
J gene: TRBJ2-2; V gene: TRBV5-4; CDR3 protein: CASSQGAGRDTGELFF
J gene: TRBJ2-5; V gene: TRBV5-1; CDR3 protein: CASSLGDFQETQYF
J gene: TRBJ1-1; V gene: TRBV29-1; CDR3 protein: CSVVDRAMNTEAFF
J gene: TRBJ2-7; V gene: TRBV10-3; CDR3 protein: CAISEKSSGGSYEQYF
J gene: TRBJ2-3; V gene: TRBV5-5; CDR3 protein: CASSGLAGVSTDTQYF
J gene: TRBJ1-1; V gene: TRBV5-1; CDR3 protein: CASSLVVKAVGAEAFF
J gene: TRBJ1-1; V gene: TRBV5-5; CDR3 protein: CASFALGVSNTEAFF
J gene: TRBJ2-2; V gene: TRBV7-9; CDR3 protein: CASSPPGQATGELFF
J gene: TRBJ2-7; V gene: TRBV27; CDR3 protein: CASSLRQGRYEQYF
J gene: TRBJ2-6; V gene: TRBV5-4; CDR3 protein: CASSLVGGVGTGANVLTF
J gene: TRBJ2-1; V gene: TRBV7-3; CDR3 protein: CASSFPGGEQFF
J gene: TRBJ1-2; V gene: TRBV6-5; CDR3 protein: CASRPRDRHNYGYTF
J gene: TRBJ1-2; V gene: TRBV25-1; CDR3 protein: CASSEYQAGNGYTF
J gene: TRBJ2-7; V gene: TRBV15; CDR3 protein: CATSEPNQLSYEQYF
J gene: TRBJ1-5; V gene: TRBV29-1; CDR3 protein: CSVTDSLNQPQHF
J gene: TRBJ1-5; V gene: TRBV19; CDR3 protein: CASGGQLRVGSNQPQHF
J gene: TRBJ1-1; V gene: TRBV12-5; CDR3 protein: CASAVGPNTEAFF
J gene: TRBJ2-7; V gene: TRBV27; CDR3 protein: CATSGTGGYEQYF
J gene: TRBJ1-6; V gene: TRBV9; CDR3 protein: CASAFGQSNSPLHF
J gene: TRBJ2-3; V gene: TRBV19; CDR3 protein: CASSMPSLAGGPVTQYF
J gene: TRBJ2-5; V gene: TRBV7-6; CDR3 protein: CASSWGGKETQYF